The 18 T cell receptor beta chains below all came from one sample that was sequenced in a study of T cells after yellow fever vaccination (dated 2019 in TCRdb). Libraries were constructed by 5' RACE. These reads were obtained on an Illumina HiSeq 2500. TCRdb redid the processing of the public reads, applying fastp at Q25 and MiXCR, and retained in-frame beta chains. Every CDR3 protein is listed once, alongside the most common genes and DNA of its rows. The table for this sample lists 620,000 or so distinct CDR3 sequences; about a sixth of them were counted only once. 15% to 20% of the sample rests with the top ten. In the paper's terms, the treatment or condition label means: live attenuated yellow fever vaccine strain. The sequencing here drew on PBMCs, taken 5 to 6 days after the first yellow fever vaccination. Receptor source: a man between 18 and 35 years old who received the YFV17D yellow fever vaccine.

This clonotype came up once. At one end the junction does not follow the germline gene, possibly because of a read error. The rearrangement uses TRBV7-9 and TRBJ2-3; 10 nucleotides align to TRBD2. The CDR3 runs 15 residues. Germline CDR1 is SEHNR and CDR2 is FQNEAQ (reference sequence). The CDR3 is CAISPGLADTDTQYF. The CDR3 region has the DNA TGTGCCATCAGCCCCGGACTAGCGGACACAGATACGCAGTATTTT.

V gene TRBV5-1 combines with J gene TRBJ2-1; 9 bases line up with TRBD1. CDR3 length: 16 residues. The J segment lost 3 bases and the V segment lost 6 bases, leaving 10 bases of the junction unmatched. Germline V gives CDR1 SGHRS, CDR2 YFSETQ. The CDR3 loop is CASTFLGTGIYNEQFF. The CDR3 bases are TGCGCCAGCACCTTCCTCGGGACAGGGATCTACAATGAGCAGTTCTTC.

The chain couples TRBV20-1 to TRBJ2-7; D is possibly TRBD2 (6 bases). The ends were cut back, 3 bases at V and 3 bases at J, with 18 bases in the middle. The CDR3 covers 15 residues. Per the germline V gene, CDR1 is DFQATT and CDR2 is SNEGSKA (reference sequence). The CDR3 region has the DNA TGCAGTGCTAGTCCCCGGGGGAAAAATTTCTACGAGCAGTACGTC. Protein product: CSASPRGKNFYEQYV.

The V gene is TRBV29-1, the J gene TRBJ1-1, with D tentatively TRBD1 (6 bases). The CDR3 is 11 amino acids. Per germline, CDR1 SQVTM and CDR2 ANQGSEA. V gave up 7 bases and J gave up 11 bases, with 17 bases separating them. CDR3 nucleotides: TGCAGCGCCGCAGGGGAAGGGTTTGCTTTCTTT. It codes for CSAAGEGFAFF.

In this sample, this clonotype turned up many times. V is TRBV7-4 and J is TRBJ2-7, with 8 bases matching TRBD1. Germline-derived CDR1 and CDR2 are SGHVT and SQSDAQ. The length of the CDR3 is 15 residues. The junction had 6 bases not matched to a gene; V was cut back by 5 bases and J by 0 bases. The CDR3 DNA is TGTGCCAGCAGCCCGGGACAGGCCAGCTCCTACGAGCAGTACGTC. It yields the protein CASSPGQASSYEQYV.

The rearrangement joins TRBV29-1 to TRBJ2-1; possibly TRBD2 for D (6 bases). Germline-derived CDR1 and CDR2 are SQVTM and ANQGSEA. The germline V and J ends were trimmed by 3 bases and 0 bases, with 15 bases remaining between them. This CDR3 contains 16 residues. The CDR3 here is CSVDLTGLSSYNEQFF. In DNA form, the CDR3 reads TGCAGCGTTGACCTGACGGGACTTAGCTCCTACAATGAGCAGTTCTTC.

The chain is built from TRBV4-2 and TRBJ1-1, with D uncertain. CDR1 and CDR2 (germline): LGHNA, YNFKEQ. Trimming left V 3 bases short and J 2 bases short, with 10 bases between. The CDR3 has 14 residues. The CDR3 nucleotides are TGTGCCAGCAGCCAGGGAACAGTTAACACTGAAGCTTTCTTT. This translates into CASSQGTVNTEAFF.

This clonotype was seen only a few times. The rearrangement joins TRBV5-6 to TRBJ2-2, with D possibly being TRBD2 (7 bases). Germline values: CDR1 SGHDT, CDR2 YYEEEE. This CDR3 has 19 amino acids. The V end was cut by 4 bases, the J end by 4 bases, with 26 bases between. This CDR3 is CASSIPYWWGGVSTGELFF. In nucleotides, the CDR3 is TGTGCCAGCAGCATACCTTATTGGTGGGGGGGCGTGAGCACCGGGGAGCTGTTTTTT.

V is TRBV7-9 and J is TRBJ1-1, with D perhaps TRBD1 (6 bases). Trimming removed 5 bases at V and 3 bases at J, with 13 bases between. The CDR3 runs to 14 residues. Germline CDR1 is SEHNR and CDR2 is FQNEAQ (reference sequence). The DNA for the CDR3 is TGTGCCAGCAGCCTCCGACACAGGGACACTGAAGCTTTCTTT. Residues: CASSLRHRDTEAFF.

This clonotype was counted only a few times. V and J are TRBV5-1 and TRBJ2-3, with TRBD1 as a possible D gene (5 bases). Germline values: CDR1 SGHRS, CDR2 YFSETQ. The V and J ends lost 1 base and 1 base respectively, with 10 bases between them. The CDR3 sequence is 15 residues long. The CDR3 sequence is CASSLQGTGTDTQYF. DNA for the CDR3: TGCGCCAGCAGCTTGCAGGGAACGGGCACAGATACGCAGTATTTT.

This chain links TRBV18 with TRBJ1-6, with no clear D. Per the germline V gene, CDR1 is KGHSH and CDR2 is LQKENI. V lost 0 bases and J 0 bases, leaving 12 bases between the germline ends. The CDR3 is made up of 18 amino acids. The DNA of the CDR3 is TGTGCCAGCTCACCACCGGACCGAGGTTACTCCTATAATTCACCCCTCCACTTT. Protein product: CASSPPDRGYSYNSPLHF.

This clonotype showed up just a few times. The chain recombines TRBV30 with TRBJ2-3; the match to TRBD2 covers 7 bases. CDR1 GTSNPN and CDR2 SVGIG come from the germline V gene (reference sequence). This CDR3 has 14 residues. J was trimmed by 2 bases and V by 4 bases; bases with no gene match: 6. CDR3 bases: TGTGCCTGGATACCAGCGGGGTTCACAGATACGCAGTATTTT. Translated: CAWIPAGFTDTQYF.

This clonotype was counted between two and nine times. The DNA for the CDR3 is TGCAGCGTTTGGGCCAGCACAGATACGCAGTATTTT. Its translation: CSVWASTDTQYF. V and J are TRBV29-1 and TRBJ2-3; D ambiguous. CDR1 is SQVTM, CDR2 ANQGSEA, per germline. This CDR3 comprises 12 residues. Trimming pared 5 bases from V and 0 bases from J, leaving 6 bases between.

A few counts support this clonotype. The chain joins TRBV7-9 to TRBJ2-5, with 8 positions matching TRBD2. V lost 5 bases to trimming and J lost 0 bases; unmatched junction nucleotides: 11. Germline lookup yields CDR1 SEHNR and CDR2 FQNEAQ (reference sequence). There are 17 residues in the CDR3. The CDR3 protein is CASSGHSGGEYQETQYF. The CDR3 DNA reads as TGTGCCAGCAGCGGACATTCGGGGGGGGAGTACCAAGAGACCCAGTACTTC. Drawing the rest from reference TRBV7-9 and TRBJ2-5, the complete variable domain is DTGVSQNPRHKITKRGQNVTFRCDPISEHNRLYWYRQTLGQGPEFLTYFQNEAQLEKSRLLSDRFSAERPKGSFSTLEIQRTEQGDSAMYLCASSGHSGGEYQETQYFGPGTRLLVL.

The rearrangement joins TRBV6-2 or TRBV6-3 to TRBJ1-5, with 9 bases fitting TRBD1. The CDR3 has 16 residues. After removal of 2 bases from V and 4 bases from J, the junction contained 6 bases not matched to a gene. Germline V gene data show CDR1 as MNHEY and CDR2 as SVGEGT. In DNA form, the CDR3 reads TGTGCCAGCAGTTACCCCGGACAGGGGCGGAATCAGCCCCAGCATTTT. This encodes CASSYPGQGRNQPQHF.

This clonotype was detected only a few times. The chain is built from TRBV4-2 and TRBJ1-5; possibly TRBD1 for D (6 bases). This CDR3 region has 17 residues. Trimming took off 3 bases at V and 3 bases at J, with 18 bases between the two ends. Looked up from germline, CDR1 is LGHNA and CDR2 is YNFKEQ. The CDR3 DNA reads TGTGCCAGCAGCCAGCACGGGGGGCGGATAGACAATCAGCCCCAGCATTTT. This gives the protein CASSQHGGRIDNQPQHF.

The chain couples TRBV9 to TRBJ1-1; D uncertain. V was trimmed by 0 bases and J by 3 bases, leaving 9 bases between them. The CDR3 covers 14 residues. In germline, CDR1 is SGDLS, CDR2 YYNGEE. CDR3 in amino acids: CASSVGDWYTEAFF. The DNA of the CDR3 is TGTGCCAGCAGCGTAGGTGATTGGTACACTGAAGCTTTCTTT. The entire variable domain, with the rest obtained from reference TRBV9 and TRBJ1-1, is as follows: DSGVTQTPKHLITATGQRVTLRCSPRSGDLSVYWYQQSLDQGLQFLIQYYNGEERAKGNILERFSAQQFPDLHSELNLSSLELGDSALYFCASSVGDWYTEAFFGQGTRLTVV.

This clonotype was counted between two and nine times. The chain combines TRBV6-1 with TRBJ2-2; 8 bases align to TRBD2. With 6 bases clipped from V and 6 bases from J, the junction kept 6 bases outside the gene matches. This CDR3 spans 14 amino acids. CDR1 is MNHNS, CDR2 SASEGT, per germline. As DNA, the CDR3 is TGTGCCAGCAGGATCGGGGGGGGGCCCGGGGAGCTGTTTTTT. It is translated as CASRIGGGPGELFF.